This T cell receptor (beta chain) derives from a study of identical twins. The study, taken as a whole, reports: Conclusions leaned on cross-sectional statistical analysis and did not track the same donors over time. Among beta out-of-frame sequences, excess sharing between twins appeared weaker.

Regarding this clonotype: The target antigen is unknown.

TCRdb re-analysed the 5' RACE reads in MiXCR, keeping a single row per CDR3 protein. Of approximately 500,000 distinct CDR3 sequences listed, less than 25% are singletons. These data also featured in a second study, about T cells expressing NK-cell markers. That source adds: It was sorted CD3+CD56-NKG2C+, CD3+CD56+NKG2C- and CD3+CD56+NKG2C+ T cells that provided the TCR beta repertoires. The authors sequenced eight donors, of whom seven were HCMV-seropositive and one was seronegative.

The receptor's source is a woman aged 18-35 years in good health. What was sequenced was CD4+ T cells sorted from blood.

The DNA for the CDR3 is TGCAGCGTTGCCGGACAGGGCTACGAGCAGTACTTC. This translates into CSVAGQGYEQYF. The chain couples TRBV29-1 to TRBJ2-7; 8 bases map to TRBD1. This CDR3 is built from 12 residues. V was pared by 4 bases and J by 3 bases, with 2 bases of the junction left unmatched. The germline gives CDR1 SQVTM, CDR2 ANQGSEA.